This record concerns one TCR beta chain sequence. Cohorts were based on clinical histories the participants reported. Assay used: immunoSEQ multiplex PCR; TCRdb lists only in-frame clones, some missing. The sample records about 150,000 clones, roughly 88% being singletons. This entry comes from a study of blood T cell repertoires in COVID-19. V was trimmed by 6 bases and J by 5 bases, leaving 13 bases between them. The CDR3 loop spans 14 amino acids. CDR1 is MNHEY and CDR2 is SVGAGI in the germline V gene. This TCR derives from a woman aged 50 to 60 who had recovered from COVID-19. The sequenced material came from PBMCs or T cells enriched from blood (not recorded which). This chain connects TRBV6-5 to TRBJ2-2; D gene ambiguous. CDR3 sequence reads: CASRTTSRTGELFF. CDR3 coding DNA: TGTGCCAGCAGGACAACGAGTAGAACCGGGGAGCTGTTTTTT.